This T cell receptor beta chain was obtained from a study of blood T cell repertoires in COVID-19. The CDR3 extends over 18 amino acids. Germline CDR1 MNHEY, CDR2 SMNVEV (reference sequence). V shed 3 bases, J shed 0 bases, and the junction held 10 bases outside the gene matches. Assay: immunoSEQ multiplex PCR; the TCRdb copy retains only in-frame clones and omits some. This table has 300,000 to 350,000 clones, 80% to 90% appearing once. The receptor's source is a man younger than 45 who had recovered from COVID-19. Sequencing was performed on PBMCs or T cells enriched from blood (not recorded which). The J gene is TRBJ2-2, the V gene TRBV27; 7 bases align to TRBD1. DNA of the CDR3: TGTGCCAGCAGTTTCGGGTTTGAGGGGACAGCGAACACCGGGGAGCTGTTTTTT. Its protein product is CASSFGFEGTANTGELFF.